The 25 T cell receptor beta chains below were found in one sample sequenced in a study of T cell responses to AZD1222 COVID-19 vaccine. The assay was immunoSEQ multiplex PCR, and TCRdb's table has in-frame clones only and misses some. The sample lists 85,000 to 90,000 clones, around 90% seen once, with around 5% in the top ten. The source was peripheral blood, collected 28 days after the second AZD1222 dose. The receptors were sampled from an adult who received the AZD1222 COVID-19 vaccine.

CDR3 nucleotide sequence: TGTGCCATCAGTGGCGGGGGGGGAAACAATGAGCAGTTCTTC. This encodes CAISGGGGNNEQFF. This sequence joins TRBV10-3 and TRBJ2-1; 9 bases are a match to TRBD2. Germline loops: CDR1 ENHRY, CDR2 SYGVKD. The length of the CDR3 is 14 residues. The V gene end was trimmed by 4 bases and the J gene end by 5 bases; junction bases not matched to a gene: 3.

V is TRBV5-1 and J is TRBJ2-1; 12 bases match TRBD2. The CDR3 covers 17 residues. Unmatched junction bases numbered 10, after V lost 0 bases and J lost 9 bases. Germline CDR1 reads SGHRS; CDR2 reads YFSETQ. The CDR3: CASSLVPLLAGGGEQFF. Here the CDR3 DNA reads TGCGCCAGCAGCTTGGTACCCCTACTAGCGGGGGGCGGTGAGCAGTTCTTC.

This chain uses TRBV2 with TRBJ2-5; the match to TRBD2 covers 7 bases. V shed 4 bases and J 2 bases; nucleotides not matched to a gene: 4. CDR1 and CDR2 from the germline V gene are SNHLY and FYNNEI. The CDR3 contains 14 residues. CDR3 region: CASSVQRGQETQYF. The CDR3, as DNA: TGTGCCAGCAGTGTCCAGCGGGGACAAGAGACCCAGTACTTC.

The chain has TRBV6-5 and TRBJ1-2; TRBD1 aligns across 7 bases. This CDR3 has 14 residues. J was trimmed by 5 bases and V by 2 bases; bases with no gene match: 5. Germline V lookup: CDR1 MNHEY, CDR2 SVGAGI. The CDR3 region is CASSYDRAPYGYTF. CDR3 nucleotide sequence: TGTGCCAGCAGTTACGACAGGGCCCCATATGGCTACACCTTC.

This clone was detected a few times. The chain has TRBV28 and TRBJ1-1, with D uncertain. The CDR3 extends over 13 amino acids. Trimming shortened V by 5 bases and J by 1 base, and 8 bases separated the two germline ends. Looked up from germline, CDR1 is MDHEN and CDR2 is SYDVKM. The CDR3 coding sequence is TGTGCCAGCAGTACACATTCGAACACTGAAGCTTTCTTT. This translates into CASSTHSNTEAFF.

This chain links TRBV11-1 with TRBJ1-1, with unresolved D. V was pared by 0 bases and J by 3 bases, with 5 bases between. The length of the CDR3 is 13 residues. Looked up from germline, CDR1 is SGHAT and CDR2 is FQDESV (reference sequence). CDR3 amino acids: CASSLATYTEAFF. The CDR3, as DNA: TGTGCCAGCAGCTTAGCCACGTACACTGAAGCTTTCTTT. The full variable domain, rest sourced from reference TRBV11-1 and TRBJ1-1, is EAEVAQSPRYKITEKSQAVAFWCDPISGHATLYWYRQILGQGPELLVQFQDESVVDDSQLPKDRFSAERLKGVDSTLKIQPAELGDSAMYLCASSLATYTEAFFGQGTRLTVV.

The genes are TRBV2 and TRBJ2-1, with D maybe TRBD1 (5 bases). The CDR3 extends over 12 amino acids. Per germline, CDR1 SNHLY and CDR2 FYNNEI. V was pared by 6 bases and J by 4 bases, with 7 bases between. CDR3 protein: CASSSGYNEQFF. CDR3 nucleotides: TGTGCCAGCAGCTCAGGGTACAATGAGCAGTTCTTC.

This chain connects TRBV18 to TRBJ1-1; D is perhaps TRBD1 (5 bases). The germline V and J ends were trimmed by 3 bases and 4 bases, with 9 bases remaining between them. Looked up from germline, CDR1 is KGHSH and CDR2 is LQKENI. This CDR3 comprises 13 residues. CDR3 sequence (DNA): TGTGCCAGCTCACCCGAGAGGGGCACTGAAGCTTTCTTT. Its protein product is CASSPERGTEAFF.

In DNA, the CDR3 is TGTGCCAGCAGTTATTCCGGGACAGTTGGAAATTCACCCCTCCACTTT. Its translation is CASSYSGTVGNSPLHF. The V gene is TRBV6-2 or TRBV6-3, the J gene TRBJ1-6, with 7 bases that match TRBD1. Trimming removed 3 bases from V and 7 bases from J; junction bases left unmatched: 9. The CDR3 runs to 16 residues. Germline CDR1 and CDR2: MNHEY and SVGEGT.

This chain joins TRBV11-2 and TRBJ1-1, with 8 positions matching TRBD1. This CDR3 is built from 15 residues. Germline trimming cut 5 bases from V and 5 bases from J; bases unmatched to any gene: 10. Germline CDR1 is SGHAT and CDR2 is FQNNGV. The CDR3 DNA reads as TGTGCCAGCAGCCCCGGACAGGGTCGGTGGACTGAAGCTTTCTTT. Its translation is CASSPGQGRWTEAFF.

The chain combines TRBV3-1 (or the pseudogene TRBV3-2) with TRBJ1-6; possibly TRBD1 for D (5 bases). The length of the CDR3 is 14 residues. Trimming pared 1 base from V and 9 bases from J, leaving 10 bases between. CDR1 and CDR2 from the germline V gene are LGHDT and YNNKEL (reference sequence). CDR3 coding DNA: TGTGCCAGCAGCCAAGTCGGGAGGGGTTCACCCCTCCACTTT. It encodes CASSQVGRGSPLHF.

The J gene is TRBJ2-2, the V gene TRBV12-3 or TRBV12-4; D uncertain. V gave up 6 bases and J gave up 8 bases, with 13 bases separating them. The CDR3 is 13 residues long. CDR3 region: CASSFGRRGELFF. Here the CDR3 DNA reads TGTGCCAGCAGCTTCGGGCGTCGAGGGGAGCTGTTTTTT.

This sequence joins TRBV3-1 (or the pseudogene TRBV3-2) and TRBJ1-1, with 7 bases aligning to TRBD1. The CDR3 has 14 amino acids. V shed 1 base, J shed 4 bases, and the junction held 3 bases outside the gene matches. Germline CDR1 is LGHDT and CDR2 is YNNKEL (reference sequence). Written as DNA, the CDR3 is TGTGCCAGCAGCCAAGCAAACAGGGGCACTGAAGCTTTCTTT. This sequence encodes CASSQANRGTEAFF.

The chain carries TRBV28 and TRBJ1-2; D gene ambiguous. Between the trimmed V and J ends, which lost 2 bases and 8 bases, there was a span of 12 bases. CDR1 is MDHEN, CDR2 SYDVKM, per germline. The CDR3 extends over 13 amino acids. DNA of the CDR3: TGTGCCAGCAGTTTAAGGGCATCACGAGGCTACACCTTC. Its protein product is CASSLRASRGYTF.

DNA for the CDR3: TGTGCCAGCAGCACCCGACAGGGCGGCGGTAATGAAAAACTGTTTTTT. It encodes CASSTRQGGGNEKLFF. The chain recombines TRBV7-6 with TRBJ1-4; the match to TRBD1 covers 7 bases. Germline loops: CDR1 SGHVS, CDR2 FNYEAQ. Trimming removed 5 bases from V and 4 bases from J; junction bases left unmatched: 10. This CDR3 region has 16 residues. Full variable domain (rest looked up from reference TRBV7-6 and TRBJ1-4): GAGVSQSPRYKVTKRGQDVALRCDPISGHVSLYWYRQALGQGPEFLTYFNYEAQQDKSGLPNDRFSAERPEGSISTLTIQRTEQRDSAMYRCASSTRQGGGNEKLFFGSGTQLSVL.

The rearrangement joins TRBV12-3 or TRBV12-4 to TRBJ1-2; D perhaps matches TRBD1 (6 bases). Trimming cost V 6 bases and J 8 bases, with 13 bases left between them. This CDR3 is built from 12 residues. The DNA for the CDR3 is TGTGCCAGCAGACAGGGCGCCGTAGGCTACACCTTC. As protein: CASRQGAVGYTF.

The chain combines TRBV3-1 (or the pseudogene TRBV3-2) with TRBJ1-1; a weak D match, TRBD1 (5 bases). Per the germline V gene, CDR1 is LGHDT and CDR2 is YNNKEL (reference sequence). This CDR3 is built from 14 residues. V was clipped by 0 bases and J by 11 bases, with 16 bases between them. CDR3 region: CASSQDLGGFMAFF. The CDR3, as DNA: TGTGCCAGCAGCCAAGATCTCGGGGGATTTATGGCTTTCTTT.

Written as DNA, the CDR3 is TGTGCCAGCAGTTTAGGGGGACGGGAGCAGTTCTTC. As protein: CASSLGGREQFF. V and J are TRBV12-3 or TRBV12-4 and TRBJ2-1; D might be TRBD1 or TRBD2, each matching 5 bases. Trimming stripped 1 base from V and 10 bases from J, with 8 bases between. The CDR3 is 12 residues long.

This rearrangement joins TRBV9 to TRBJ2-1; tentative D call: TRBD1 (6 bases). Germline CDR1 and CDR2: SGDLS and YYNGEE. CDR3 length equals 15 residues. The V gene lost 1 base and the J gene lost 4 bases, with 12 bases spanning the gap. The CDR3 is CASSVRQALYNEQFF. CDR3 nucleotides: TGTGCCAGCAGCGTACGACAGGCGTTATACAATGAGCAGTTCTTC. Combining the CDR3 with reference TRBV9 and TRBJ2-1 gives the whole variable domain DSGVTQTPKHLITATGQRVTLRCSPRSGDLSVYWYQQSLDQGLQFLIQYYNGEERAKGNILERFSAQQFPDLHSELNLSSLELGDSALYFCASSVRQALYNEQFFGPGTRLTVL.

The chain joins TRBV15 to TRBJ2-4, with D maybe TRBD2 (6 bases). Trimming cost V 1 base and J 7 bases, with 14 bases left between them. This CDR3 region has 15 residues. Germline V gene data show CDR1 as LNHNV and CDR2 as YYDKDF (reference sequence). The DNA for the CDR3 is TGTGCCACCAGCAGAGGTCTCGGAGGGGAGAACATTCAGTACTTC. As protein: CATSRGLGGENIQYF.

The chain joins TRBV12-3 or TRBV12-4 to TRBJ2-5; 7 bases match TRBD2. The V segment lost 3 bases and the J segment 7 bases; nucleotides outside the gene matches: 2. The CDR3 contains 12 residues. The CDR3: CASSFGEGTQYF. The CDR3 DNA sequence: TGTGCCAGCAGTTTTGGGGAGGGGACCCAGTACTTC.

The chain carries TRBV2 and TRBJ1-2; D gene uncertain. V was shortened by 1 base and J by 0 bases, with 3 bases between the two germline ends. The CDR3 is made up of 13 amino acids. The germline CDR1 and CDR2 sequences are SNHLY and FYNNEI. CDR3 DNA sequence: TGTGCCAGCAGTGAAGAGTCTAACTATGGCTACACCTTC. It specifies CASSEESNYGYTF. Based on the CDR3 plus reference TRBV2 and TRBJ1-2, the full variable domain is EPEVTQTPSHQVTQMGQEVILRCVPISNHLYFYWYRQILGQKVEFLVSFYNNEISEKSEIFDDQFSVERPDGSNFTLKIRSTKLEDSAMYFCASSEESNYGYTFGSGTRLTVV.

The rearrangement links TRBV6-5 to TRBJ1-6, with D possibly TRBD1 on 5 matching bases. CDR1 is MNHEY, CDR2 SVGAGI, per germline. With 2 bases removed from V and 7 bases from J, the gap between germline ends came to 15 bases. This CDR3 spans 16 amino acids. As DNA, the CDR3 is TGTGCCAGCAGTTACCCCCTGGGCGAGGGGAATTCACCCCTCCACTTT. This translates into CASSYPLGEGNSPLHF.

CDR3 region: CASSRRTGESEAFF. CDR3 DNA: TGTGCCAGTAGCCGTCGAACGGGCGAATCTGAAGCTTTCTTT. This rearrangement joins TRBV19 to TRBJ1-1; D is undetermined. Germline V gene lookup returns CDR1 LNHDA and CDR2 SQIVND (reference sequence). The CDR3 runs 14 residues. V gave up 6 bases and J gave up 6 bases, with 17 bases separating them.

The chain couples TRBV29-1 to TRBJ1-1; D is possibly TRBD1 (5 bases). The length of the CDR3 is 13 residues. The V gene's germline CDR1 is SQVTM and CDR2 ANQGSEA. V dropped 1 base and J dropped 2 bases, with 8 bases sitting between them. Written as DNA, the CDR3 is TGCAGCGTTGAAGGTGGGGGTAACACTGAAGCTTTCTTT. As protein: CSVEGGGNTEAFF.